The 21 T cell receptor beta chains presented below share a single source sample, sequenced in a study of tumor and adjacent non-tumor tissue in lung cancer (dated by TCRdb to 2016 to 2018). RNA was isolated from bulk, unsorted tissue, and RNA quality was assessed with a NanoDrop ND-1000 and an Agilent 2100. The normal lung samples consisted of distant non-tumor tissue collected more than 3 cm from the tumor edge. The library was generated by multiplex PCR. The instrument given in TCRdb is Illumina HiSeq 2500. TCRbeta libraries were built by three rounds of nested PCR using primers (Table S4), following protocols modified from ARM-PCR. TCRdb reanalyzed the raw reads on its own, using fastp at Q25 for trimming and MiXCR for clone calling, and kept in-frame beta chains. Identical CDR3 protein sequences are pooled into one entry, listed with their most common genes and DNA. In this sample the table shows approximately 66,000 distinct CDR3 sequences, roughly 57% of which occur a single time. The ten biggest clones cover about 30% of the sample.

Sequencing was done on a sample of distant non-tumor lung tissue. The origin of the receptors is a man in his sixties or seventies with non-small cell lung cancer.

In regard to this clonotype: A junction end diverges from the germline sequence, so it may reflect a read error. CDR3 in amino acids: CTSIRLAGGAINEQFF. CDR3 nucleotide sequence: TGTACCAGTATCCGACTAGCGGGAGGGGCTATTAATGAGCAGTTCTTC. V is TRBV7-9 and J is TRBJ2-1, with TRBD2 matching 14 bases. Germline CDR1 is SEHNR and CDR2 is FQNEAQ (reference sequence). This CDR3 spans 16 amino acids.

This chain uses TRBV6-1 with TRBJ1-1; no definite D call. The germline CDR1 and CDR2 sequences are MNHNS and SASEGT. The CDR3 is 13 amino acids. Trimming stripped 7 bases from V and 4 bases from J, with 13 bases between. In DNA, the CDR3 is TGTGCCAGCAATGCGAGTGGGAGCACTGAAGCTTTCTTT. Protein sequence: CASNASGSTEAFF.

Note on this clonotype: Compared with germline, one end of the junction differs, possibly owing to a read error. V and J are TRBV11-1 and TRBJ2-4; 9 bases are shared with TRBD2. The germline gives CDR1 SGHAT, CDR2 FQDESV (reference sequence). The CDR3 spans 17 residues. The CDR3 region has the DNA TGTGCCAGCAGCTTAAGTAGCGGGGGACCCCGGTTGGGCATTCAATACTTC. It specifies CASSLSSGGPRLGIQYF. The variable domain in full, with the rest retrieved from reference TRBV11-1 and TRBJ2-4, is EAEVAQSPRYKITEKSQAVAFWCDPISGHATLYWYRQILGQGPELLVQFQDESVVDDSQLPKDRFSAERLKGVDSTLKIQPAELGDSAMYLCASSLSSGGPRLGIQYFGAGTRLSVL.

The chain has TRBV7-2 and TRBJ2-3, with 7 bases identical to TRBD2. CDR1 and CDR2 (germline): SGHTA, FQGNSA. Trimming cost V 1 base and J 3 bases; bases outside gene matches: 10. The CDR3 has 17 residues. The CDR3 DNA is TGTGCCAGCAGCTTAGGGCCCGCGGGACTAACGACAGATACGCAGTATTTT. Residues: CASSLGPAGLTTDTQYF.

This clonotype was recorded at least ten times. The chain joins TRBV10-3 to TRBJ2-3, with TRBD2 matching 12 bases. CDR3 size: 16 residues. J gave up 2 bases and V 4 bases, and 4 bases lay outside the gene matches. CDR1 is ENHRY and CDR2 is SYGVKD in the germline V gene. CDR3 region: CAISGGLAGTTDTQYF. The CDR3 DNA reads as TGTGCCATCAGTGGCGGACTAGCGGGAACCACAGATACGCAGTATTTT.

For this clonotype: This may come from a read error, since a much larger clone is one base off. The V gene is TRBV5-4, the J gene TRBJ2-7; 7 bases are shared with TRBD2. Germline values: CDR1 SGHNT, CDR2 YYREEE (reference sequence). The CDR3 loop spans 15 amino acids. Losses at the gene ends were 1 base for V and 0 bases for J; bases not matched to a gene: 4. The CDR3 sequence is CASSLRGELSYEQYF. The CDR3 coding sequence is TGTGCCAGCAGCTTGCGGGGGGAACTCTCCTACGAGCAGTACTTC.

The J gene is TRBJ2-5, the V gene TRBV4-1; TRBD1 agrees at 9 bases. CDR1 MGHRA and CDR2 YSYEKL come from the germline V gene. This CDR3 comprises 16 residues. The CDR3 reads CSCSHSLGQGVETQYF. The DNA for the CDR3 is TGCTCCTGCAGCCACTCCTTGGGACAGGGTGTGGAGACCCAGTACTTC.

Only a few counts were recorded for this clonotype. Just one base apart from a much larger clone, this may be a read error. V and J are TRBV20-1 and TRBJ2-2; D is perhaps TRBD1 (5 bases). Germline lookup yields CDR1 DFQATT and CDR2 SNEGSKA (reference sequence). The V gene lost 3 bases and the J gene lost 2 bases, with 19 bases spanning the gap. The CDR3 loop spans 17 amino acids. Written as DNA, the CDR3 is TGCAGTGCTAGCATGGGCAGATTAGGGGAAAACACCGGGGAGCTGTTTTTT. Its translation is CSASMGRLGENTGELFF.

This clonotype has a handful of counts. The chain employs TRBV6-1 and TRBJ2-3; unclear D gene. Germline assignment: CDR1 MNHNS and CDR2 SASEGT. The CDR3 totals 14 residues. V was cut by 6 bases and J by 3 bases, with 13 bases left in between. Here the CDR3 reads CASRSRQRTDTQYF. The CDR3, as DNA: TGTGCCAGCAGATCCCGGCAAAGGACAGATACGCAGTATTTT.

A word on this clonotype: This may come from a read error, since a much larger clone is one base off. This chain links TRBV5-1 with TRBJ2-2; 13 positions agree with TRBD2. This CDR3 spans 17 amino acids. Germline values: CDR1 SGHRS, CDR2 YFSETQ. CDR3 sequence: CASSSRTSGSITGELVF. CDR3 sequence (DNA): TGCGCCAGCAGCTCGAGGACTAGCGGGAGCATCACCGGGGAGCTGGTTTTT.

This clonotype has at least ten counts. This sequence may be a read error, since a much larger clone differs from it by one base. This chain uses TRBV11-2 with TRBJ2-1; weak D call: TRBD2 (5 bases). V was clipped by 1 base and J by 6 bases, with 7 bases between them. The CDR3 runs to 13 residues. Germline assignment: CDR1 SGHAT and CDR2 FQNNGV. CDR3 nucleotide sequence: TGTGCCAGCAGCTTAGGGACTGCCAATGAGCAGTTCTTC. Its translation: CASSLGTANEQFF.

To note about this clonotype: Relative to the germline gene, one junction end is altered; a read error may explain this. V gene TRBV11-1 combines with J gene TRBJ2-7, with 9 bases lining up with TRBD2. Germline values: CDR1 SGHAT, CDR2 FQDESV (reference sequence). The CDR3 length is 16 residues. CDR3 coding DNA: TGTGCCAGTAGCTTAGTGCGACTAGCGGACTCTTACGAGCAGTATTTC. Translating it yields CASSLVRLADSYEQYF.

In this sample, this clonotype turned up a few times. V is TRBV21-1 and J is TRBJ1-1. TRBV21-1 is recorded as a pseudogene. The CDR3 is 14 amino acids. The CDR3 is CASSKVLGNTEAFF. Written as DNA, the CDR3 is TGTGCCAGCAGCAAAGTTTTGGGGAACACTGAAGCTTTCTTT.

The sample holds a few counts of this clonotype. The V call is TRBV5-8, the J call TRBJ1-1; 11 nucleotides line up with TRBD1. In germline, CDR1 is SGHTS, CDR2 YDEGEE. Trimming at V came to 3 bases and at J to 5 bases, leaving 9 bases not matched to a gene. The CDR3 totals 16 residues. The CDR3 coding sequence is TGTGCCAGCAGCTATGAGAAGGACAGGGGGCGAACTGAAGCTTTCTTT. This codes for CASSYEKDRGRTEAFF.

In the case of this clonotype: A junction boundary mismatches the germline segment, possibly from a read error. CDR3 sequence (DNA): TGCGCCAGCAGCGCCGGACTAGCAGGCCGAGCCTTAAGCTCTGGGGCCAACGTCCTGACCTTC. Amino acids: CASSAGLAGRALSSGANVLTF. The genes are TRBV5-1 and TRBJ2-6, with 8 bases aligning to TRBD2. CDR3 length equals 21 residues. Germline V gives CDR1 SGHRS, CDR2 YFSETQ.

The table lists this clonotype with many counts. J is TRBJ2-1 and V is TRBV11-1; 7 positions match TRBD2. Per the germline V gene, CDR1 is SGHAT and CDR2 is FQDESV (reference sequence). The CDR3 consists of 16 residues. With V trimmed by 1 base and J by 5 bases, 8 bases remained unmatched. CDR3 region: CASSLGVAGGDNEQFF. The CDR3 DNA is TGTGCCAGCAGCTTAGGGGTAGCGGGTGGAGACAATGAGCAGTTCTTC.

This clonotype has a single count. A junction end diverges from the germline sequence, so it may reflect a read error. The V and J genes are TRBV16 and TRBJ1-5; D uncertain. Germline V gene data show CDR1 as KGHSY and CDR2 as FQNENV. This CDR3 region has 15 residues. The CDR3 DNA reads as TGCGCCAGCAGCCCTCTAGGGTATAGCATTCAGCCCCAGCATTTT. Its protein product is CASSPLGYSIQPQHF.

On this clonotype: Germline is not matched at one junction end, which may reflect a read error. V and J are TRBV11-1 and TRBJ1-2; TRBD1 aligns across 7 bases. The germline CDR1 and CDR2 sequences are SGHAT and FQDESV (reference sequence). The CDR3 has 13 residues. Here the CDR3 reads CTSSSTGVLDYTF. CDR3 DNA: TGTACCAGCAGCTCAACAGGGGTTCTTGACTACACCTTC.

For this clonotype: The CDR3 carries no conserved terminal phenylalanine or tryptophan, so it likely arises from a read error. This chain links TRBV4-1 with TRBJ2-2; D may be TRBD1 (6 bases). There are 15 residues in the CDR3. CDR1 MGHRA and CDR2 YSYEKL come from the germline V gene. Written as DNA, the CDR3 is TGCGCCAGCAGTCAAGACGCAGGGGTTCCCGGGGAGCTGTTTCTT. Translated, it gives CASSQDAGVPGELFL.

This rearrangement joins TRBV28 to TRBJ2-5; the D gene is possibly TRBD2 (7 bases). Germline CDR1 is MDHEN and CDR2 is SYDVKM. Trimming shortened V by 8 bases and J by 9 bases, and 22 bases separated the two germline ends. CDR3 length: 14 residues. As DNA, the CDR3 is TGTGCCAGCGGCGATAGGGTGGGGGGGCCAGCCCAGTACTTC. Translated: CASGDRVGGPAQYF.

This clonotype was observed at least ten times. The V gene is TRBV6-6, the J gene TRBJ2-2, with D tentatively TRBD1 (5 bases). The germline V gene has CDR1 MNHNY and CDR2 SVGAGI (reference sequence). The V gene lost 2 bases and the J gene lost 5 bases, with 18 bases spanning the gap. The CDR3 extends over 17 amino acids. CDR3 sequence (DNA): TGTGCCAGCAGTTACCCCTCGAGTTGGGGCCGGACCGGGGAGCTGTTTTTT. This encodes CASSYPSSWGRTGELFF.